This T cell receptor (beta chain) was documented in a study of beta chain features in type 1 diabetes. The V and J ends lost 4 bases and 6 bases respectively, with 14 bases between them. The germline gives CDR1 SGHRS, CDR2 YFSETQ. This CDR3 region has 14 residues. Expressed TCRB transcripts got sequenced, as all isolated RNA was reverse transcribed. Clones were sequenced by immunoSEQ multiplex PCR, and TCRdb holds only the in-frame ones, with some missing. Altogether 680,000 or so clones are present, 10% to 15% being singletons, with the ten largest covering about 0.02%. Findings and limits, study-wide: Moderate yet significant TCRB CDR3 shortening was seen in Type 1 diabetes patients in all four CD4+ subsets.

Regarding this clone: Its antigen is unknown.

The rearrangement links TRBV5-1 to TRBJ2-4; tentative D call: TRBD1 (6 bases). Material: naive CD4+ T cells from blood. The TCR was taken from a man between 18 and 35 years old with type 1 diabetes. The CDR3: CASSPDRSTNIQYF. The CDR3 nucleotides are TGCGCCAGCAGCCCCGACAGGTCCACAAACATTCAGTACTTC.